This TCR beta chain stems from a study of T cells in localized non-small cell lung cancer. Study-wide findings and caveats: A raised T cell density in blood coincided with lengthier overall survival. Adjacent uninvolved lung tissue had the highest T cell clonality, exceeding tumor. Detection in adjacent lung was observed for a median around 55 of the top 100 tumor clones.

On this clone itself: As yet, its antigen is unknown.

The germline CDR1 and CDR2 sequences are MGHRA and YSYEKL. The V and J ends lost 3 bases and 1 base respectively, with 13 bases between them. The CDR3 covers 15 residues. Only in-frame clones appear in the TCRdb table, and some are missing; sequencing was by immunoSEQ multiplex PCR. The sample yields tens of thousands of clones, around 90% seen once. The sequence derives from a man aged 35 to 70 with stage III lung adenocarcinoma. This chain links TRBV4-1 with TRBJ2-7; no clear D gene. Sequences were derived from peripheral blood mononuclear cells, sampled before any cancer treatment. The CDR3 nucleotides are TGCGCCAGCAGCCAGCCGGGTGGTGGTTCCTACGAGCAGTACTTC. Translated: CASSQPGGGSYEQYF.